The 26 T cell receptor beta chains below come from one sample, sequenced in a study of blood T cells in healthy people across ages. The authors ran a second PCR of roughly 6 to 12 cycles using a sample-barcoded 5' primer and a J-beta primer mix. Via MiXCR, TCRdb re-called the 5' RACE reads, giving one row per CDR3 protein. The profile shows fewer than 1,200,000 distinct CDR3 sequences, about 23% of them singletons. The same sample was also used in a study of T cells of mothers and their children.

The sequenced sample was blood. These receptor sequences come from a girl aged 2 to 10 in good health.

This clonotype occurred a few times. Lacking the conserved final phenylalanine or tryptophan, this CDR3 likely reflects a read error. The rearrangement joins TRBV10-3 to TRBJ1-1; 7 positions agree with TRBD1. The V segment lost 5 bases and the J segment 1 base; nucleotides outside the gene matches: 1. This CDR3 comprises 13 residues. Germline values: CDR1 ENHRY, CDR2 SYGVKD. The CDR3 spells CAISYRGNTEAFL. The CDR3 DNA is TGTGCCATCAGTTACAGGGGGAACACTGAAGCTTTCCTT.

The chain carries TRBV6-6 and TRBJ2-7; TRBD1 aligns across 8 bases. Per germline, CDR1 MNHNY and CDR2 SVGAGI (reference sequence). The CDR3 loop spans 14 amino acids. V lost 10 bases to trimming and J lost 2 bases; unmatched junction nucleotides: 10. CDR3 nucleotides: TGTGCCACCGCAGACAGGGGCCAGACCTACGAGCAGTACTTC. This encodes CATADRGQTYEQYF.

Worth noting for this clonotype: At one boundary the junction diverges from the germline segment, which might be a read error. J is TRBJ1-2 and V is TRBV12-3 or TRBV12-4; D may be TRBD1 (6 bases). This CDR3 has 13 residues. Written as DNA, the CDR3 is TGTACCAGCAGTTTGGGGGCTGACTATGGCTACACCTTC. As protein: CTSSLGADYGYTF.

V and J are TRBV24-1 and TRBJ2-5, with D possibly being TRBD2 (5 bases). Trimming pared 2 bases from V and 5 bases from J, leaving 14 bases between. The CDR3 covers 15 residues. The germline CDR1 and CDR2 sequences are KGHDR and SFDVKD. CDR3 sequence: CATSDSGSPEETQYF. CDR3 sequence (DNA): TGTGCCACCAGTGATTCGGGGTCCCCAGAGGAGACCCAGTACTTC.

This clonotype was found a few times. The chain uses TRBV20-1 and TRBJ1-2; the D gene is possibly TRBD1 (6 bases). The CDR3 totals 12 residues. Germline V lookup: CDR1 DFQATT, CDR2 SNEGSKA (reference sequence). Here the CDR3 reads CSPGGHQYGYTF. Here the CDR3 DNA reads TGCAGCCCCGGGGGACACCAGTATGGCTACACCTTC.

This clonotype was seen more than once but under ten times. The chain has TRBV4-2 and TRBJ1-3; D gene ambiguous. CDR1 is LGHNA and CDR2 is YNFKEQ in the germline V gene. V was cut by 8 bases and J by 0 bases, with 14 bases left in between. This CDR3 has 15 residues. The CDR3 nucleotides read TGTGCCAGCGGGCGAAACTCGGCCTCTGGAAACACCATATATTTT. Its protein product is CASGRNSASGNTIYF.

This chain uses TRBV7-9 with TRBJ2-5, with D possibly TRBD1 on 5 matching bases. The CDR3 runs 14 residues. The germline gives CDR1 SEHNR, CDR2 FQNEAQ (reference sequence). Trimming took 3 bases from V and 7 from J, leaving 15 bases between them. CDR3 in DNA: TGTGCCAGCAGCTTTTTCCCGCGTCAGGGGACCCAGTACTTC. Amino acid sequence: CASSFFPRQGTQYF.

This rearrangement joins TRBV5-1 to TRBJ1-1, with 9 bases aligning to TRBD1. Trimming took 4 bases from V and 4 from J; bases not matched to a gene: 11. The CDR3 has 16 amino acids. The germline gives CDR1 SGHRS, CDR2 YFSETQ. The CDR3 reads CASSPRGEQGATEAFF. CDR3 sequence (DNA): TGCGCCAGCAGCCCGCGGGGAGAACAGGGGGCCACTGAAGCTTTCTTT.

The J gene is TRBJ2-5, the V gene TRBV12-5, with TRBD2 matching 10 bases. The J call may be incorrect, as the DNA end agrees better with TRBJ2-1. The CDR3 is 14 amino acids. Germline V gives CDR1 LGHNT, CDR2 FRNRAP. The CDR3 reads CASGLSGGVNEQFF. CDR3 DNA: TGTGCTAGTGGTTTAAGCGGGGGGGTTAATGAGCAGTTCTTC.

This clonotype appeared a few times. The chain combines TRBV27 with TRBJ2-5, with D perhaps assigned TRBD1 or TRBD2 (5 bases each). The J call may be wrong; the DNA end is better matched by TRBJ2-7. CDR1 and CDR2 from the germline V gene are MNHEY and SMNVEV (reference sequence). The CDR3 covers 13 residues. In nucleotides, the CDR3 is TGTGCCAGCAGTTACGGGGACCTCTACGAGCAGTACTTC. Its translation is CASSYGDLYEQYF.

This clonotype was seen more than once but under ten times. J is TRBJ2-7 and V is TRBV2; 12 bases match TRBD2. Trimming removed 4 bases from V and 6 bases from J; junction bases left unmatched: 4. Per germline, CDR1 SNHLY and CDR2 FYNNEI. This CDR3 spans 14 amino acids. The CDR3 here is CASSGLAGVGEQYF. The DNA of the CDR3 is TGTGCCAGCAGTGGACTAGCGGGAGTTGGCGAGCAGTACTTC.

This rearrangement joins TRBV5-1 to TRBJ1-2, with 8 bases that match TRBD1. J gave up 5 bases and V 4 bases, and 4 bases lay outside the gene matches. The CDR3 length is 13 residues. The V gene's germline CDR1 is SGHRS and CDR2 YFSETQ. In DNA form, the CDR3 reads TGCGCCAGCAGCCCGCGGACAGGGTATGGCTACACCTTC. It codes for CASSPRTGYGYTF.

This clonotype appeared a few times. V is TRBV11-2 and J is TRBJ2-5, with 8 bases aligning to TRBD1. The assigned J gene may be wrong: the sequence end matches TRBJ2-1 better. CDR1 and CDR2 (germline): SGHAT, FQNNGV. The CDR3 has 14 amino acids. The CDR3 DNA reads TGTGCCAGCAGCCCCAGACAGGGGCCGGGTGAGCAGTTCTTC. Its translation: CASSPRQGPGEQFF.

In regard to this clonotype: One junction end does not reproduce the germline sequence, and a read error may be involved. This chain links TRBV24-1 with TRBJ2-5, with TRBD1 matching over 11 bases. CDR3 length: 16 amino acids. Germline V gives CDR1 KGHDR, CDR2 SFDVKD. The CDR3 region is CATSDFRDRGTYEQHF. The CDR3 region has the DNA TGTGCCACCAGTGATTTTCGGGACAGGGGGACCTACGAGCAGCACTTC.

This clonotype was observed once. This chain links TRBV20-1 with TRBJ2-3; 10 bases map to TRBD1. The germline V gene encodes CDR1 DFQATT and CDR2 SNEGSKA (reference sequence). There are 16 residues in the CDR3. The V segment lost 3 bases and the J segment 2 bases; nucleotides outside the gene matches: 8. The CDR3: CSARAPGTGVTDTQYF. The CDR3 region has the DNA TGCAGTGCTAGGGCCCCCGGGACAGGGGTCACAGATACGCAGTATTTT.

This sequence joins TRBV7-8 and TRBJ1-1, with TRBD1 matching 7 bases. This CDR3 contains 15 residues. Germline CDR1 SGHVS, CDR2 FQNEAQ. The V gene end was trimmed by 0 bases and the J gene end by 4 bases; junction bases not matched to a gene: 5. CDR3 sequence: CASSLAGQVGTEAFF. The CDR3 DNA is TGTGCCAGCAGCTTAGCCGGACAGGTCGGCACTGAAGCTTTCTTT.

CDR3 DNA sequence: TGCAGCGGTATGGACAGGGATGCTTGGAACGAGCAGTACTTC. Its protein is CSGMDRDAWNEQYF. The genes are TRBV29-1 and TRBJ2-7; 8 nucleotides line up with TRBD1. The CDR3 totals 14 residues. Germline V gene sequence: CDR1 SQVTM, CDR2 ANQGSEA. Trimming cost V 7 bases and J 5 bases; bases outside gene matches: 13.

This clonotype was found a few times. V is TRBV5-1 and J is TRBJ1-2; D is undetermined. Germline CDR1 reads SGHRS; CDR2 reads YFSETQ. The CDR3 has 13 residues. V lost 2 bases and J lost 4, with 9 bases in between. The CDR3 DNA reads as TGCGCCAGCAGCTTCATGGCAGCCTATGGCTACACCTTC. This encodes CASSFMAAYGYTF.

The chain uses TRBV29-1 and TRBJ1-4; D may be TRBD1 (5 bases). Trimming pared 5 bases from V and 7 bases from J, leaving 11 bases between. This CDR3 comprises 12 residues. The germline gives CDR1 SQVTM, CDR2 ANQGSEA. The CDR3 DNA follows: TGCAGCGTTCTTGACGGGGGTGAAAAACTGTTTTTT. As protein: CSVLDGGEKLFF.

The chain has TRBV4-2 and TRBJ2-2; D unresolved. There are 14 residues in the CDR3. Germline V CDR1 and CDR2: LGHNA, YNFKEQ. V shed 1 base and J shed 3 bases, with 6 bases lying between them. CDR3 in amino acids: CASSQVGYTGELFF. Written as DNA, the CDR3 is TGTGCCAGCAGCCAAGTCGGGTACACCGGGGAGCTGTTTTTT.

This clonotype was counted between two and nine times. CDR3: CASSSPKLGSDTQYF. The CDR3 DNA reads as TGTGCCAGCAGTTCCCCAAAATTAGGTTCAGATACGCAGTATTTT. The genes are TRBV12-3 or TRBV12-4 and TRBJ2-3; D not certain. V lost 4 bases and J lost 4, with 15 bases in between. CDR3 length: 15 residues.

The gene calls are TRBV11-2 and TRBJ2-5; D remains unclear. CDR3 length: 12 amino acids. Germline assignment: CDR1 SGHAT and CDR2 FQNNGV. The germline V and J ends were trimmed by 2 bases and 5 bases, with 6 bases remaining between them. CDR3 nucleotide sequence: TGTGCCAGCAGCTTAATAATGGAGACCCAGTACTTC. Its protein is CASSLIMETQYF.

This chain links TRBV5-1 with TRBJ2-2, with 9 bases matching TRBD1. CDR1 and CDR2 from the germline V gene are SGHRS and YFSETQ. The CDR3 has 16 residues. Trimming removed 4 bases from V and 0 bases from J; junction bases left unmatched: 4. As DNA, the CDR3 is TGCGCCAGCAGCGCAAGACAGGGGGCGAACACCGGGGAGCTGTTTTTT. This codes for CASSARQGANTGELFF.

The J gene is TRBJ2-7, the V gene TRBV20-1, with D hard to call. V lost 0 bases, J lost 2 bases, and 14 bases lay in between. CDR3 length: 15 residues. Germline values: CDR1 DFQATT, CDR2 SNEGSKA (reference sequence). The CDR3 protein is CSARDLGVVTYEQYF. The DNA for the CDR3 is TGCAGTGCTAGAGATCTCGGTGTCGTAACCTACGAGCAGTACTTC.

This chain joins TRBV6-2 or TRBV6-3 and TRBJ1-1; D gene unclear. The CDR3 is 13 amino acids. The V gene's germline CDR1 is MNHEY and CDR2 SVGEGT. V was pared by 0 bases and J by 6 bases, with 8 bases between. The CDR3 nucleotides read TGTGCCAGCAGTTACTCGCTCCGTTCTGAAGCTTTCTTT. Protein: CASSYSLRSEAFF.

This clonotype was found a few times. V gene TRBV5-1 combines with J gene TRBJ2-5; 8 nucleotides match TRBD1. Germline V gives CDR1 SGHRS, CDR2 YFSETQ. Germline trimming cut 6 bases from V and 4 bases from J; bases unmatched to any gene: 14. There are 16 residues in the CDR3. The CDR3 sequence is CASMGRTGRVGETQYF. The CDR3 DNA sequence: TGCGCCAGCATGGGTCGGACAGGGCGGGTCGGAGAGACCCAGTACTTC.